This T cell receptor beta chain was identified in a study of blood T cell repertoires in COVID-19. Study overall: Sources were T cells, B-cell-depleted T cells, or PBMCs; the material itself was cDNA or gDNA.

Ages ranged from roughly 18 to 95 years, with residence in about 24 US areas. Clinical history as reported by participants underpinned cohort assignment. The protocol was immunoSEQ multiplex PCR, while the TCRdb copy is restricted to in-frame clones and leaves out a portion. This table holds about 180,000 clones, around 80% found once. Between the trimmed V and J ends, which lost 6 bases and 6 bases, there was a span of 27 bases. The CDR3 is 17 amino acids. Germline V gene data show CDR1 as MDHEN and CDR2 as SYDVKM. J is TRBJ2-7 and V is TRBV28; possibly TRBD2 for D (6 bases). The source of this sequence is a man aged 60 to 69 who had been exposed to COVID-19. The sequenced sample consisted of PBMCs or T cells enriched from blood (not recorded which). The CDR3 region is CASRTGIAESTPLEQYF. The CDR3 DNA is TGTGCCAGCAGAACCGGGATAGCGGAGTCTACCCCGCTCGAGCAGTACTTC.